This T cell receptor (beta chain) was obtained from a study of cytomegalovirus exposure and HLA in healthy donors. V dropped 4 bases and J dropped 6 bases, with 13 bases sitting between them. CDR1 is SQVTM and CDR2 is ANQGSEA in the germline V gene. The CDR3 runs 13 residues. This clone was counted between two and nine times. The sample carries other DNA sequences with the same CDR3. Both 60 Vbeta primers and 13 Jbeta primers went into the PCR. TCRdb's copy holds only in-frame clones and misses some; the assay was immunoSEQ multiplex PCR. The sample holds 100,000 to 150,000 clones, 17% seen once. Sequencing was carried out using PBMCs. The rearrangement uses TRBV29-1 and TRBJ1-5, with D possibly TRBD1 on 6 matching bases. The TCR sequence derives from a female donor in good health and CMV-seropositive. In nucleotides, the CDR3 is TGCAGCGTTGGGGGGCAGGGCGGTCAGCCCCAGCATTTT. Its translation is CSVGGQGGQPQHF.